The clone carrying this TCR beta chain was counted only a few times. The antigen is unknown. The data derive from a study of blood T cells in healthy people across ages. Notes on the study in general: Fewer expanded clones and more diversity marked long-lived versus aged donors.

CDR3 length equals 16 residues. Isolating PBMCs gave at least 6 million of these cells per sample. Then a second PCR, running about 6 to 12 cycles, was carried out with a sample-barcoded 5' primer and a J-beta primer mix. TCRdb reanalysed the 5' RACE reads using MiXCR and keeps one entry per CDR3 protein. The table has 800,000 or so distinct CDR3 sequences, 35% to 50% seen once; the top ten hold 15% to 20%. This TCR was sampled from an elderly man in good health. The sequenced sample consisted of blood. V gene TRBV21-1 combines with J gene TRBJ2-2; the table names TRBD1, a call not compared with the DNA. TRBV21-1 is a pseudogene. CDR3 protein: CASRRRTGGNTGELFF. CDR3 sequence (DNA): TGTGCCAGCAGACGTCGGACAGGGGGTAACACCGGGGAGCTGTTTTTT.